The 14 T cell receptor beta chains in this list originate from one sample, sequenced in a study of shared clonotypes between healthy human individuals. CD45RO negativity and positive selection for CCR7 defined naive CD8 cells, a population that excluded terminally differentiated effector memory CD45RA+ cells. TCRdb keeps only in-frame clones here, not all; method: immunoSEQ multiplex PCR. This table holds under 1 million clones, 95% to 97% found once. The sequencing input was naive CD8+ T cells sorted from blood. Receptor source: a man aged 25-40 years in good health.

J is TRBJ2-7 and V is TRBV7-9, with D possibly matching TRBD1 (6 bases). Germline V gene data show CDR1 as SEHNR and CDR2 as FQNEAQ (reference sequence). Between the trimmed V and J ends, which lost 4 bases and 4 bases, there was a span of 14 bases. This CDR3 is built from 14 residues. The CDR3 here is CASSWDTYIYEQYF. DNA of the CDR3: TGTGCCAGCAGCTGGGACACCTACATTTACGAGCAGTACTTC.

This chain links TRBV7-9 with TRBJ2-5; 9 nucleotides align to TRBD2. V trimming: 7 bases; J trimming: 1 base; junction bases outside the gene matches: 7. The CDR3 is 15 residues long. Germline assignment: CDR1 SEHNR and CDR2 FQNEAQ (reference sequence). DNA for the CDR3: TGTGCCAGCATACCTAAGACTAGCGGCCAAGAGACCCAGTACTTC. Amino acids: CASIPKTSGQETQYF.

The CDR3 nucleotides read TGTGCCAGCAGTTTACAGATCCCAGAAGCGACCCAATACGAGCAGTACTTC. Encoded protein: CASSLQIPEATQYEQYF. This rearrangement joins TRBV27 to TRBJ2-7, with D unresolved. Trimming removed 2 bases from V and 4 bases from J, with 21 bases in between. Germline CDR1 reads MNHEY; CDR2 reads SMNVEV (reference sequence). The CDR3 covers 17 residues.

A word on this clone: The sample has other DNA sequences that encode this CDR3 too. The chain links TRBV27 to TRBJ2-1; TRBD2 matches 7 bases. The CDR3 is made up of 13 amino acids. CDR1 is MNHEY, CDR2 SMNVEV, per germline (reference sequence). With 2 bases clipped from V and 6 bases from J, the junction kept 1 base outside the gene matches. CDR3 amino acids: CASSLGRGNEQFF. CDR3 nucleotide sequence: TGTGCCAGCAGTTTAGGGAGGGGCAATGAGCAGTTCTTC.

The gene calls are TRBV27 and TRBJ2-3; 9 bases match TRBD2. Trimming took 5 bases from V and 0 from J; bases not matched to a gene: 6. This CDR3 is built from 16 residues. The germline gives CDR1 MNHEY, CDR2 SMNVEV (reference sequence). The CDR3 sequence: CASSPLAGDSTDTQYF. CDR3 in DNA: TGTGCCAGCAGTCCCTTAGCGGGAGACAGCACAGATACGCAGTATTTT.

A few counts support this clone. The rearrangement joins TRBV19 to TRBJ1-5; the match to TRBD1 covers 10 bases. V dropped 3 bases and J dropped 7; count of bases not matched to a gene: 6. Per germline, CDR1 LNHDA and CDR2 SQIVND (reference sequence). This CDR3 comprises 15 residues. The CDR3 region has the DNA TGTGCCAGTAGTATTGGGACAGGGGTTCTGCAGCCCCAGCATTTT. Protein: CASSIGTGVLQPQHF.

This clone showed up just once. CDR3 residues: CASSLTVGIPRYF. CDR3 coding DNA: TGTGCCAGCAGCTTGACAGTCGGAATTCCTCGGTATTTT. This chain uses TRBV5-5 with TRBJ2-3, with D uncertain. V was shortened by 1 base and J by 14 bases, with 17 bases between the two germline ends. The CDR3 length is 13 residues. Germline CDR1 SGHKS, CDR2 YYEKEE (reference sequence). Full variable domain (outside the CDR3, taken from reference TRBV5-5 and TRBJ2-3): DAGVTQSPTHLIKTRGQQVTLRCSPISGHKSVSWYQQVLGQGPQFIFQYYEKEERGRGNFPDRFSARQFPNYSSELNVNALLLGDSALYLCASSLTVGIPRYFGPGTRLTVL.

The chain couples TRBV5-4 to TRBJ1-1, with 7 bases identical to TRBD1. The length of the CDR3 is 15 residues. V was clipped by 4 bases and J by 6 bases; unmatched bases: 12. CDR1 is SGHNT and CDR2 is YYREEE in the germline V gene (reference sequence). This chain's CDR3 is CASSPKGGGASEAFF. The CDR3 region has the DNA TGTGCCAGCAGCCCCAAGGGAGGGGGCGCTTCTGAAGCTTTCTTT.

The CDR3, as DNA: TGTGCCAGCAGGGAAGTTCCTGATCAGCCCCAGCATTTT. This encodes CASREVPDQPQHF. The chain has TRBV27 and TRBJ1-5; unclear D gene. Trimming shortened V by 6 bases and J by 5 bases, and 11 bases separated the two germline ends. The germline V gene has CDR1 MNHEY and CDR2 SMNVEV (reference sequence). The CDR3 is made up of 13 amino acids.

V gene TRBV7-2 combines with J gene TRBJ2-7; 11 bases are shared with TRBD2. J was trimmed by 2 bases and V by 4 bases; bases with no gene match: 4. In germline, CDR1 is SGHTA, CDR2 FQGNSA. The CDR3 has 15 residues. The CDR3 sequence is CASSYTSGSTYEQYF. Here the CDR3 DNA reads TGTGCCAGCAGCTACACTAGCGGGAGTACCTACGAGCAGTACTTC.

The J gene is TRBJ2-7, the V gene TRBV7-9; D uncertain. The CDR3 covers 13 residues. Trimming cost V 2 bases and J 7 bases, with 12 bases left between them. The germline V gene has CDR1 SEHNR and CDR2 FQNEAQ (reference sequence). The CDR3 reads CASSLRSTVEQYF. The CDR3 DNA reads TGTGCCAGCAGCTTAAGATCTACGGTTGAGCAGTACTTC.

The chain combines TRBV20-1 with TRBJ1-1; D is unresolved. The V end lost 2 bases, the J end lost 4 bases, and 5 bases lay between the germline ends. Per the germline V gene, CDR1 is DFQATT and CDR2 is SNEGSKA (reference sequence). The CDR3 is made up of 11 amino acids. The CDR3 spells CSARWGTEAFF. CDR3 DNA sequence: TGCAGTGCTAGATGGGGCACTGAAGCTTTCTTT.

The V and J genes are TRBV28 and TRBJ2-7; 11 nucleotides line up with TRBD2. CDR3 size: 15 residues. CDR1 is MDHEN and CDR2 is SYDVKM in the germline V gene. V dropped 5 bases and J dropped 2; count of bases not matched to a gene: 5. CDR3 sequence: CASSTSGSRPYEQYF. The CDR3 DNA sequence: TGTGCCAGCAGTACTAGCGGGAGTAGGCCCTACGAGCAGTACTTC.

This chain joins TRBV15 and TRBJ2-7; 8 bases are shared with TRBD2. CDR1 and CDR2 (germline): LNHNV, YYDKDF (reference sequence). CDR3 length equals 15 residues. The J segment lost 2 bases and the V segment lost 8 bases, leaving 11 bases of the junction unmatched. CDR3 bases: TGTGCCACCCGTCCATCGGGGGGGCTTCCCTACGAGCAGTACTTC. This sequence encodes CATRPSGGLPYEQYF.